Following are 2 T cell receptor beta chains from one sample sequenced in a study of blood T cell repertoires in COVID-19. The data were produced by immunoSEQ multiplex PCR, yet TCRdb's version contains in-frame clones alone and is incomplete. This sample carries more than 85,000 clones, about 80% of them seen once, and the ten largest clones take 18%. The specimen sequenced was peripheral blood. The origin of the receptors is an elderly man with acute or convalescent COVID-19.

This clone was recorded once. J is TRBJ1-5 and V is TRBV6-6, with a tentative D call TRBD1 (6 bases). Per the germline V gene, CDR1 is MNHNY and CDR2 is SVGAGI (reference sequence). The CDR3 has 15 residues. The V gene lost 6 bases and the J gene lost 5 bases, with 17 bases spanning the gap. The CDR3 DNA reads TGTGCCAGCAGCCCTACAGGGAAGAACGATCAGCCCCAGCATTTT. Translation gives CASSPTGKNDQPQHF.

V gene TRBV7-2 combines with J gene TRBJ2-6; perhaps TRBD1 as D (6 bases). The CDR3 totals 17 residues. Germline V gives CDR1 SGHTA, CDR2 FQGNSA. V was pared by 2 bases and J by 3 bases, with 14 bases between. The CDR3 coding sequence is TGTGCCAGCAGCTTAAATGGCCCAGGGGTTGGGGCCAACGTCCTGACTTTC. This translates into CASSLNGPGVGANVLTF.